What follows is one TCR beta chain and its context. Its antigen remains unidentified. Time point meaning: week 11, during vaccination. One vaccine dose held 300 ug of mutant IDH1 20-mer peptide and came with topical imiquimod. Using immunoSEQ multiplex PCR, the repertoire was profiled, and TCRdb retains in-frame clones only, with some absent. The data show roughly 62,000 clones, 89% seen once. This sample was included in a study of a mutant IDH1 vaccine in newly diagnosed glioma. Study-level findings and limits: A vaccine-induced immune response developed in about 94% of the patients.

The CDR3 runs 15 residues. Trimming removed 5 bases at V and 2 bases at J, with 12 bases between. Germline V lookup: CDR1 SGHTA, CDR2 FQGNSA. The chain links TRBV7-2 to TRBJ2-2; D unresolved. The clonotype comes from a man in his forties or fifties with glioma. The specimen comprised PBMCs, sampled from a glioma patient whose treatment included an IDH1 peptide vaccine. The CDR3 DNA is TGTGCCAGCAGCCCCCAAACACTAAACACCGGGGAGCTGTTTTTT. Translated, it gives CASSPQTLNTGELFF.